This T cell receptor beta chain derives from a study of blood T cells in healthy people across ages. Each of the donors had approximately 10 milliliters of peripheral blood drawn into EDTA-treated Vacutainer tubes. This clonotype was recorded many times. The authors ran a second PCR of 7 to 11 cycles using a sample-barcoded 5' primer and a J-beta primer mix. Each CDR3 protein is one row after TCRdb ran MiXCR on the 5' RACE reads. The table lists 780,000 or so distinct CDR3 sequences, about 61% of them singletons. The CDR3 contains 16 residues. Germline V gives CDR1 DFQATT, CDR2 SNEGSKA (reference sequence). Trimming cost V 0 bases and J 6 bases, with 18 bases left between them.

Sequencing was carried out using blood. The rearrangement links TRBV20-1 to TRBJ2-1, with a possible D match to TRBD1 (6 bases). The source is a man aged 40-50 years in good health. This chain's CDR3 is CSARDPKLGGLNEQFF. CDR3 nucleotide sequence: TGCAGTGCTAGAGATCCGAAGCTAGGGGGTCTCAATGAGCAGTTCTTC.